The 10 T cell receptor beta chains presented below share a single source sample, sequenced in a study of monozygotic twins with inflammatory bowel disease. TCRdb reprocessed the 5' RACE reads and stores each CDR3 protein as one record, lacking DNA. The specimen's table records 400,000 to 500,000 distinct CDR3 sequences. The specimen was blood. These receptors were obtained from a human donor with ulcerative colitis or Crohn's disease, or a healthy co-twin of an affected twin (not recorded which).

The chain uses TRBV14 and TRBJ2-2; the TCRdb D gene call, TRBD2, has no DNA to confirm it. The germline CDR1 and CDR2 sequences are SGHDN and FVKESK. This CDR3 contains 14 residues. CDR3 protein: CASSQVAGTGELFF.

The chain couples TRBV7-9 to TRBJ1-1; no DNA is available, so the TRBD1 call from TCRdb remains unchecked. Germline V gene data show CDR1 as SEHNR and CDR2 as FQNEAQ (reference sequence). CDR3 length: 15 amino acids. The CDR3 reads CASSLEIWRGTEAFF.

The chain links TRBV28 to TRBJ1-2; TCRdb selects TRBD1, and the lack of DNA leaves this call unchecked. This CDR3 spans 13 amino acids. Germline V CDR1 and CDR2: MDHEN, SYDVKM. The CDR3 loop is CASRIDRGYGYTF.

The rearrangement joins TRBV4-1 to TRBJ2-3; the D gene TCRdb calls, TRBD2, cannot be checked with no DNA. The CDR3 is 17 amino acids. Germline loops: CDR1 MGHRA, CDR2 YSYEKL. The CDR3 protein is CASSQDRAGVGTDTQYF.

The CDR3 reads CASSPGTSGGGKQFF. The chain combines TRBV7-2 with TRBJ2-1; the D gene TCRdb calls, TRBD2, cannot be checked with no DNA. Germline lookup yields CDR1 SGHTA and CDR2 FQGNSA. The CDR3 contains 15 residues.

The chain couples TRBV5-6 to TRBJ1-6; as DNA is missing, the TRBD1 call by TCRdb cannot be tested. The CDR3 spans 14 residues. CDR1 and CDR2 from the germline V gene are SGHDT and YYEEEE. CDR3 in amino acids: CASSYRAYNSPLHF.

The chain employs TRBV4-1 and TRBJ1-3; TCRdb names TRBD1, which stays unverified in the absence of DNA. Germline V gene lookup returns CDR1 MGHRA and CDR2 YSYEKL. The CDR3 totals 17 residues. CDR3 amino acids: CASSQVTSTGSENTIYF.

The rearrangement links TRBV20-1 to TRBJ1-5; TCRdb returns TRBD1, unconfirmable since there is no DNA. This CDR3 has 16 residues. Per the germline V gene, CDR1 is DFQATT and CDR2 is SNEGSKA (reference sequence). CDR3 sequence: CSAHPYRGVGNQPQHF.

The genes are TRBV4-3 and TRBJ1-4; lacking DNA, the TRBD1 call made by TCRdb goes unchecked. This CDR3 has 19 residues. Germline V CDR1 and CDR2: LGHNA, YSLEER. The CDR3 here is CASSFSARGQTATNEKLFF.

The V call is TRBV6-5, the J call TRBJ2-1; TCRdb gives TRBD1 as the D gene, but with no DNA this cannot be confirmed. Germline loops: CDR1 MNHEY, CDR2 SVGAGI. The CDR3 totals 14 residues. The CDR3 here is CASSYWGPHNEQFF.